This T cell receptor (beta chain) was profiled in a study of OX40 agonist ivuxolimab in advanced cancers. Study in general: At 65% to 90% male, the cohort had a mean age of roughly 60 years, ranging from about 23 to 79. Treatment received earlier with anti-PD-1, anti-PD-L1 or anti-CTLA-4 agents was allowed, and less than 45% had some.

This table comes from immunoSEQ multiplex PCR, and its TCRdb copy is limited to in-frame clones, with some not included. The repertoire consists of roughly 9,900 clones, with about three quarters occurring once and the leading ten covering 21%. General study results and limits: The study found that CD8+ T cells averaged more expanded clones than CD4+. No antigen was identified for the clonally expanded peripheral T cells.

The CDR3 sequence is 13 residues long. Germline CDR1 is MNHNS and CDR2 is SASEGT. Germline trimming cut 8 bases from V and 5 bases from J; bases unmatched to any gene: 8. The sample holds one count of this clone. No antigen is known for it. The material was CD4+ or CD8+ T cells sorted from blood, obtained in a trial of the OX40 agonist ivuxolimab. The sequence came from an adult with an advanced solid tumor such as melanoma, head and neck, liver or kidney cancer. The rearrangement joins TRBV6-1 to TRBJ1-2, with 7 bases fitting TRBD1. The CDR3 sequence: CASDPRQGYGYTF. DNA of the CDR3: TGTGCCAGCGATCCTAGACAGGGTTATGGCTACACCTTC.